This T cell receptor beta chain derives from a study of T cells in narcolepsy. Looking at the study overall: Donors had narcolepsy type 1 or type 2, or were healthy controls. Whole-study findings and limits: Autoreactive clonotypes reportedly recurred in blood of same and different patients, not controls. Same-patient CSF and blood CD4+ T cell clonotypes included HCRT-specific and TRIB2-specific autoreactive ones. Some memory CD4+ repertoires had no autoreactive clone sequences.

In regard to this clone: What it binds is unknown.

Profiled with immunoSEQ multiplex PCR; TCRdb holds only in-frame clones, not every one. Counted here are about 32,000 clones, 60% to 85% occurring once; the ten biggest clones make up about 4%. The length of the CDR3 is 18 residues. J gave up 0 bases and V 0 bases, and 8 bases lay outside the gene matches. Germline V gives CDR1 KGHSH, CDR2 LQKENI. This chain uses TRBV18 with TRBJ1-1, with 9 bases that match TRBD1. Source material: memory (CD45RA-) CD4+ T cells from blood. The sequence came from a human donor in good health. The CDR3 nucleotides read TGTGCCAGCTCACCACCGGGCGGGACAGGGTTCGTGAACACTGAAGCTTTCTTT. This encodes CASSPPGGTGFVNTEAFF. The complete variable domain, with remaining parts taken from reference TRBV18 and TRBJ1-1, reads NAGVMQNPRHLVRRRGQEARLRCSPMKGHSHVYWYRQLPEEGLKFMVYLQKENIIDESGMPKERFSAEFPKEGPSILRIQQVVRGDSAAYFCASSPPGGTGFVNTEAFFGQGTRLTVV.